This T cell receptor (beta chain) comes out of a study of CD8+ T cells in alopecia areata. About the research overall: It was 6 to 18 months of tofacitinib, and then there were 6 months off drug. Findings and limits, study-wide: A large proportion of expanded lesional clones were detected persisting in scalp and blood during tofacitinib.

As the sequencing template, cDNA was produced by extracting RNA and reverse transcribing it. Libraries were prepared by immunoSEQ multiplex PCR; TCRdb keeps only in-frame clonotypes and omits some of them. Of some 170,000 clones listed, less than 75% were seen once; the top ten hold approximately 16%. In the case of this clone: Its antigen is not known.

Treatment noted: oral pan-JAK inhibitor, 5-10 mg twice daily. Sequenced material: CD4+ T cells sorted from blood, taken between weeks 55 and 65, from a patient treated with tofacitinib. The sequence derives from a human donor with alopecia areata.

The CDR3 is CASSSRPGQWTQYF. The CDR3 DNA is TGCGCCAGCAGCTCAAGGCCGGGACAGTGGACGCAGTATTTT. V and J are TRBV5-1 and TRBJ2-3; 7 bases align to TRBD1. The germline V gene has CDR1 SGHRS and CDR2 YFSETQ. This CDR3 region has 14 residues. The V segment lost 3 bases and the J segment 9 bases; nucleotides outside the gene matches: 10.